Included here is one TCR beta chain sequence, with context. Naive CD8 cells lacked CD45RO, underwent positive selection for CCR7 and left out terminally differentiated effector memory CD45RA+ cells. Profiling relied on immunoSEQ multiplex PCR, and the TCRdb table lists in-frame clones only, not all of them. In the table there are millions of clones, roughly 91% of which are singletons. The record originates from a study of shared clonotypes between healthy human individuals. Study-level background: Aged between 18 and 49, the donors were a couple of women and a few men.

The V and J ends lost 0 bases and 7 bases respectively, with 12 bases between them. This CDR3 comprises 14 residues. Germline assignment: CDR1 MNHEY and CDR2 SMNVEV (reference sequence). The rearrangement joins TRBV27 to TRBJ1-2; perhaps TRBD1 as D (6 bases). This sequence originates from a man between 18 and 35 years old in good health. Some clones in this sample may be carry-over from other donors' samples. The material sequenced was naive CD8+ T cells from PBMCs. CDR3 sequence: CASSLSIRGPGYTF. The CDR3 bases are TGTGCCAGCAGTTTATCGATTCGGGGGCCTGGCTACACCTTC.